The count of the clone carrying this T cell receptor (beta chain) is one. The source of the sample is a study of T-cell memory formation after mild COVID-19. The CDR3 length is 18 residues. The germline V and J ends were trimmed by 3 bases and 4 bases, with 23 bases remaining between them. The germline V gene has CDR1 KGHDR and CDR2 SFDVKD. TCRdb redid the calling of the 5' RACE reads with MiXCR, one entry per CDR3 protein. Here the sample spans hundreds of thousands of distinct CDR3 sequences, over 25% being singletons. Sequenced: PBMCs or a T cell subset sorted from them (not recorded which). The chain employs TRBV24-1 and TRBJ1-2, with D unresolved. The TCR sequence derives from an adult woman who had mild COVID-19 (a few samples of this study predate the infection). Cell type and time point are not known. For the CDR3, the DNA is TGTGCCACCAGTGATGCCAACCCTAAAGACCGAGTCGGCTATGGCTACACCTTC. Encoded protein: CATSDANPKDRVGYGYTF.